This is a list of T cell receptor beta chains from one sample in a study of beta chain features in type 1 diabetes. Assay: immunoSEQ multiplex PCR; the TCRdb copy retains only in-frame clones and omits some. The data show approximately 140,000 clones, less than 10% seen once. Sequenced: central memory CD4+ T cells from blood. The receptors come from a woman in her thirties or forties in good health. Both conserved end residues are part of each CDR3. Fields, in order: D gene, clone size, J gene, V gene, CDR3 DNA, CDR3 protein. The D gene is left open where the match is weak. A row's size may be missing; if present it is once, few, many or a size class.

TRBD2 | . | TRBJ2-3 | TRBV27 | TGTGCCAGCAGGAGGGACTACCCGACAGATACGCAGTATTTT | CASRRDYPTDTQYF
TRBD2 | . | TRBJ2-3 | TRBV2 | TGTGCCAGCAGTGGACTAGCGGCCGCAGATACGCAGTATTTT | CASSGLAAADTQYF
. | . | TRBJ2-3 | TRBV27 | TGTGCCAGCAGACCGACGGGAGCGGATACGCAGTATTTT | CASRPTGADTQYF
TRBD2 | few | TRBJ2-3 | TRBV5-4 | TGTGCCAGCAGCTTGCCGGGGGGGCTGGGAGATACGCAGTATTTT | CASSLPGGLGDTQYF
. | . | TRBJ1-4 | TRBV11-2 | TGTGCCAGCAGCTTAGTAGGGAGGAGTGAAAAACTGTTTTTT | CASSLVGRSEKLFF
TRBD2 | few | TRBJ2-7 | TRBV6-5 | TGTGCCAGCAGCCTTGGGACTAGCGGGACCTACGAGCAGTACTTC | CASSLGTSGTYEQYF
TRBD1 | . | TRBJ1-1 | TRBV5-4 | TGTGCCAGCAGCCCGGGGCAGGGGGCAATGAGGAGCACTGAAGCTTTCTTT | CASSPGQGAMRSTEAFF
TRBD2 | few | TRBJ2-3 | TRBV2 | TGTGCCAGCAGCGAGGACCTAGCGGCCGCCACAGATACGCAGTATTTT | CASSEDLAAATDTQYF
. | few | TRBJ1-1 | TRBV6-6 | TGTGCCAGCAGTTACTCATGGCAGGAAGCTTTCTTT | CASSYSWQEAFF
TRBD2 | few | TRBJ2-3 | TRBV30 | TGTGCCTGGAGTTCGAAGAGATCGACTAGCGAAGCCGCAGATACGCAGTATTTT | CAWSSKRSTSEAADTQYF
. | many | TRBJ1-2 | TRBV18 | TGTGCCAGCTCACCAGATGTGCGATATGGCTACACCTTC | CASSPDVRYGYTF
TRBD1 | few | TRBJ1-4 | TRBV29-1 | TGCAGCGTTGCTCAGGGACAGCTTGATGAAAAACTGTTTTTT | CSVAQGQLDEKLFF